A selection of T cell receptor beta chains follows, all from one sample in a study of response to subunit inactivated influenza vaccine. A single record per CDR3 protein comes from TCRdb applying MiXCR to the RT-PCR reads. In the table there are some 500,000 distinct CDR3 sequences, about 15% of which are singletons. The sequenced sample was CD4+ T cells sorted from PBMCs, obtained less than 30 months after vaccination. These receptors all stem from a man between 50 and 75 years old who received an inactivated influenza vaccine. CDR3s include the opening cysteine and the closing phenylalanine or tryptophan. Each record gives: V gene, J gene, D gene, clone size, CDR3 protein, CDR3 DNA. D genes are given only for firm matches. Only some rows state a clone size, as once, few, many or a class for expanded clones.

TRBV19,TRBJ1-1,-,few,CASSKPREYTEAFF,TGTGCCAGTAGTAAACCCAGGGAATACACTGAAGCTTTCTTT
TRBV6-1,TRBJ2-1,TRBD2,many,CASRAGGWNEQFF,TGTGCCAGCAGGGCGGGAGGCTGGAATGAGCAGTTCTTC
TRBV15,TRBJ2-1,-,medium-sized,CATSGLADYNEQFF,TGTGCCACCAGCGGGCTAGCAGATTACAATGAGCAGTTCTTC
TRBV10-2,TRBJ1-5,TRBD1,-,CASSEQGGNNPQHF,TGCGCCAGCAGTGAACAGGGGGGGAATAATCCCCAGCATTTT
TRBV30,TRBJ2-7,-,-,CAWSGRSNEQYF,TGTGCCTGGAGTGGGAGAAGCAACGAGCAGTACTTC
TRBV6-2/TRBV6-3,TRBJ2-7,TRBD2,-,CASGELAGVATQYF,TGTGCCAGCGGAGAGCTAGCGGGAGTCGCAACTCAGTACTTC
TRBV9,TRBJ2-1,TRBD2,-,CASSERGGTYNEQFF,TGTGCCAGCAGCGAACGCGGGGGAACCTACAATGAGCAGTTCTTC
TRBV4-3,TRBJ1-3,-,many,CASSQDRWEYGNTIYF,TGCGCCAGCAGCCAAGATCGATGGGAGTATGGAAACACCATATATTTT
TRBV20-1,TRBJ1-4,-,-,CSARDKRTSEKLFF,TGCAGTGCTAGAGATAAAAGGACTAGTGAAAAACTGTTTTTT
TRBV20-1,TRBJ2-3,-,-,CSASGGGTDTQYF,TGCAGTGCTAGCGGCGGGGGCACAGATACGCAGTATTTT
TRBV2,TRBJ2-5,-,few,CASKDSLLYQETQYF,TGTGCCAGCAAAGACAGTTTACTGTACCAAGAGACCCAGTACTTC
TRBV4-1,TRBJ2-2,-,few,CASSQDSIGAPNTGELFF,TGCGCCAGCAGCCAAGATAGTATCGGGGCCCCGAACACCGGGGAGCTGTTTTTT
TRBV6-5,TRBJ2-6,TRBD1,few,CASSYTTGGLGANVLTF,TGTGCCAGCAGTTACACTACAGGGGGCCTAGGGGCCAACGTCCTGACTTTC
TRBV12-1,TRBJ2-2,-,few,CASSFFVSGRTGELFF,TGTGCCAGCAGCTTTTTTGTATCAGGGCGGACCGGGGAGCTGTTTTTT
TRBV10-3,TRBJ2-2,-,-,CAISSDRGLTTGELFF,TGTGCCATCAGTTCCGACAGGGGACTAACCACCGGGGAGCTGTTTTTT
TRBV6-2/TRBV6-3,TRBJ1-2,TRBD1,many,CASRKTGESSGYTF,TGTGCCAGCAGAAAGACAGGGGAGAGCTCTGGCTACACCTTC
TRBV5-4,TRBJ2-5,-,-,CASSFRDSETQYF,TGTGCCAGCAGCTTCAGGGACTCAGAGACCCAGTACTTC
TRBV6-2/TRBV6-3,TRBJ1-5,-,many,CASGETRQNNQPQHF,TGTGCCAGCGGGGAAACCCGACAGAATAATCAGCCCCAGCATTTT
TRBV6-2/TRBV6-3,TRBJ1-1,TRBD1,few,CASTPRTGGTEAFF,TGTGCCAGCACCCCGAGGACAGGGGGCACTGAAGCTTTCTTT
TRBV10-3,TRBJ2-5,-,few,CAISESSSSGTQYF,TGTGCCATCAGTGAGTCCTCTAGCAGTGGGACCCAGTACTTC
TRBV9,TRBJ2-1,-,-,CASSVAPPQGGNEQFF,TGTGCCAGCAGCGTAGCCCCCCCACAGGGAGGCAATGAGCAGTTCTTC
TRBV11-3,TRBJ2-3,-,-,CASSRGPGDTQYF,TGTGCCAGCAGCCGTGGGCCTGGGGATACGCAGTATTTT
TRBV2,TRBJ1-1,-,-,CASRPVEGTEAFF,TGTGCCAGCAGGCCGGTGGAGGGGACTGAAGCTTTCTTT
TRBV28,TRBJ1-1,-,-,CASSFQGRGNTEAFF,TGTGCCAGCAGTTTCCAGGGAAGAGGGAACACTGAAGCTTTCTTT
TRBV14,TRBJ1-6,-,-,CASSRETYNSPLHF,TGTGCCAGCAGCAGGGAAACTTATAATTCACCCCTCCACTTT
TRBV28,TRBJ1-6,TRBD1,-,CASRSGQGVNSPLHF,TGTGCCAGCAGGTCGGGACAGGGAGTTAATTCACCCCTCCACTTT
TRBV25-1,TRBJ1-2,TRBD1,few,CASSKGAGFYGYTF,TGTGCCAGCAGTAAGGGGGCAGGGTTCTATGGCTACACCTTC
TRBV6-2/TRBV6-3,TRBJ1-6,-,few,CASRRPANSPLHF,TGTGCCAGCCGGAGACCGGCAAATTCACCCCTCCACTTT
TRBV20-1,TRBJ2-5,-,few,CSASDPQRETQYF,TGCAGTGCTAGCGACCCGCAAAGAGAGACCCAGTACTTC
TRBV4-2,TRBJ1-5,-,-,CASSQEKGGNQPQHF,TGTGCCAGCAGCCAAGAAAAGGGGGGGAATCAGCCCCAGCATTTT
TRBV7-3,TRBJ2-2,-,-,CASSLRNGGELFF,TGTGCCAGCAGCTTAAGGAATGGCGGGGAGCTGTTTTTT
TRBV6-2/TRBV6-3,TRBJ1-3,-,many,CASSLFSGNTIYF,TGTGCCAGCAGTCTCTTCTCTGGAAACACCATATATTTT
TRBV7-8,TRBJ2-5,-,few,CASSLAVGSLGETQYF,TGTGCCAGCAGCTTAGCGGTGGGGAGTTTAGGAGAGACCCAGTACTTC
TRBV20-1,TRBJ2-3,TRBD2,few,CSASEAGGMDTQYF,TGCAGTGCTAGCGAAGCGGGAGGGATGGATACGCAGTATTTT
TRBV20-1,TRBJ2-1,TRBD2,few,CSAGRLAGHNEQFF,TGCAGTGCTGGTAGACTAGCGGGCCACAATGAGCAGTTCTTC
TRBV12-3/TRBV12-4,TRBJ1-5,-,few,CASSFSEGRGQPQHF,TGTGCCAGCAGTTTTTCCGAGGGGCGGGGGCAGCCCCAGCATTTT
TRBV15,TRBJ2-1,TRBD1,-,CATSREQGVFEQFF,TGTGCCACCAGCAGAGAACAGGGGGTCTTTGAGCAGTTCTTC
TRBV4-2,TRBJ2-3,TRBD2,-,CASSRGGLAGADTQYF,TGTGCCAGCAGCCGAGGGGGACTAGCGGGAGCAGATACGCAGTATTTT
TRBV12-3/TRBV12-4,TRBJ2-2,TRBD2,many,CASRGGRRIIANTGELFF,TGTGCCAGCCGGGGGGGCAGGCGAATAATCGCGAACACCGGGGAGCTGTTTTTT
TRBV6-1,TRBJ1-4,-,-,CASSEGGTGNEKLFF,TGTGCCAGCAGTGAAGGAGGGACGGGTAATGAAAAACTGTTTTTT
TRBV7-2,TRBJ1-5,TRBD1,few,CASSGQGGLSNQPQHF,TGTGCCAGCAGCGGACAGGGAGGATTGAGCAATCAGCCCCAGCATTTT
TRBV7-2,TRBJ1-5,-,many,CASSSDILQPQHF,TGTGCCAGCAGTTCGGACATACTTCAGCCCCAGCATTTT
TRBV10-3,TRBJ2-1,-,many,CAISETANNEQFF,TGTGCCATCAGTGAAACGGCCAACAATGAGCAGTTCTTC
TRBV18,TRBJ1-3,-,few,CASSPSGPRNTIYF,TGTGCCAGCTCACCATCTGGACCCCGAAACACCATATATTTT
TRBV2,TRBJ2-3,-,few,CASLATGSTDTQYF,TGTGCCAGCCTCGCTACCGGTAGCACAGATACGCAGTATTTT
TRBV12-3/TRBV12-4,TRBJ2-1,-,many,CASSLFGGEQFF,TGTGCCAGCAGTTTATTTGGGGGTGAGCAGTTCTTC
TRBV5-5,TRBJ2-2,TRBD1,few,CASSLQGASGELFF,TGTGCCAGCAGCCTACAGGGGGCTAGCGGGGAGCTGTTTTTT
TRBV5-1,TRBJ2-2,TRBD1,-,CASSLVQGAGGELFF,TGCGCCAGCAGCTTGGTGCAGGGGGCCGGCGGGGAGCTGTTTTTT